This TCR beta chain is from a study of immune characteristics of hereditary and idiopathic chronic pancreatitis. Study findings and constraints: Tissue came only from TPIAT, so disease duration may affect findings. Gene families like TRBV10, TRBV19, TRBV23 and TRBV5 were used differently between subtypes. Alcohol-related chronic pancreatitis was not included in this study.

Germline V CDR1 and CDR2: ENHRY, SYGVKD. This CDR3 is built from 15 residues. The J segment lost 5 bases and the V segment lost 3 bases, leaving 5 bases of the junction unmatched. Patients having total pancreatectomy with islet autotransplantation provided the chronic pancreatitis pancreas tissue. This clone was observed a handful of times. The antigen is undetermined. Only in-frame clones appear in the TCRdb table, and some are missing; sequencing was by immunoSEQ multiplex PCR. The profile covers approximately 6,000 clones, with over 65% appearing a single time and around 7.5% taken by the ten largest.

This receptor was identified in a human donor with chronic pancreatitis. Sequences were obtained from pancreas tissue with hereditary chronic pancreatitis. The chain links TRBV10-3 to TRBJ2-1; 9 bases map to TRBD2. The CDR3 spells CAISDRSGGDNEQFF. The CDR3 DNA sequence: TGTGCCATCAGTGATCGTAGCGGGGGAGACAATGAGCAGTTCTTC.